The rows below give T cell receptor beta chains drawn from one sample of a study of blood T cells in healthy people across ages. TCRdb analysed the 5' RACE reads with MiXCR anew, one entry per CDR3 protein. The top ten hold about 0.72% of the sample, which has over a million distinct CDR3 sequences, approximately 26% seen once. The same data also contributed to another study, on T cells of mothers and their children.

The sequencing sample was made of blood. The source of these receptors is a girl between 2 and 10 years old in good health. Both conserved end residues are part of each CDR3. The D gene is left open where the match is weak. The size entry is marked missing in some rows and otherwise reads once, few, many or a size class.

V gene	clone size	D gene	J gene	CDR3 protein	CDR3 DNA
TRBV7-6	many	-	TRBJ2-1	CASSLGQTNEQFF	TGTGCCAGCAGCTTGGGTCAAACCAATGAGCAGTTCTTC
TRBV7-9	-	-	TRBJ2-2	CASSSLRGGPGTGELFF	TGTGCCAGCAGCTCACTACGTGGGGGGCCTGGCACCGGGGAGCTGTTTTTT
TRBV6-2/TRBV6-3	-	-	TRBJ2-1	CASRTLAYEQFF	TGTGCCAGCAGAACACTAGCTTATGAGCAGTTCTTC
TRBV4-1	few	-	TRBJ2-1	CASSQNPGVSYNEQFF	TGCGCCAGCAGCCAGAATCCGGGGGTCTCCTACAATGAGCAGTTCTTC
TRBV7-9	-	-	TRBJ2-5	CASSLDSRQWEQYF	TGTGCCAGCAGCTTAGATAGTCGACAGTGGGAGCAGTACTTC
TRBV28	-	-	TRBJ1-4	CASSFPGTESEKLFF	TGTGCCAGCAGTTTCCCCGGGACGGAAAGTGAAAAACTGTTTTTT
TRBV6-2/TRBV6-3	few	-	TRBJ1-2	CASSSGGRDGYTF	TGTGCCAGCAGTTCGGGGGGCCGGGATGGCTACACCTTC
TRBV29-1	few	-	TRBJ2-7	CSVDVDGYEQYF	TGCAGCGTTGATGTTGACGGCTACGAGCAGTACTTC
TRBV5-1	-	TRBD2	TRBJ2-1	CASSGGTSGGYEQFF	TGCGCCAGCAGCGGCGGGACTAGCGGGGGGTATGAGCAGTTCTTC
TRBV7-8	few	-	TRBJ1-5	CASSLGRAGTPNQPQHF	TGTGCCAGCAGCTTAGGGCGGGCAGGGACACCCAATCAGCCCCAGCATTTT